This T cell receptor beta chain was obtained from a study of blood T cells in healthy people across ages (dated by TCRdb to the mid-2010s). Some background on the complete study: In model experiments, template switching captured about one uniquely barcoded TCR beta cDNA molecule for every two T cells. To track age-related changes in TCR beta repertoire diversity, the study relied on deep sequencing normalized with unique cDNA molecular identifiers. To avoid experimental bias, donors of different ages were distributed randomly across sequencing lanes. For two donors (one aged 18 to 30 and one aged 80 or older), the study analyzed two additional independent replicas of 1 million unique cDNA reads from the same blood draw. Four age groups were formed from the donors: young (average roughly 15 years), middle-aged (around 37), aged (62) and long-lived (less than 85). What the authors observed across the whole study: Estimates of total diversity based on one million sequenced T cells were considered lower bounds and underestimates. There was a strong correlation between observed TCR beta diversity and the percentage of naive T cells measured by flow cytometry. Donor CMV infection status was unknown, potentially confounding age-related changes in expanded clonotypes. Bulk unsorted PBMC profiling prevented conclusive comparison of naive and antigen-experienced compartments. Compared with the aged group, more naive CD4+ T cells, fewer expanded clones and increased TCR diversity were shown by the long-lived group, suggesting age selection. Observed TCR beta diversity per million T cells fell roughly linearly with age, and a significant reduction was already apparent by age about 43.

Unmatched junction bases come to 3, with V trimmed by 0 bases and J by 6 bases. CDR1 MGHDK and CDR2 SYGVNS were looked up in the germline V gene. Its CDR3 holds 14 amino acids, cysteine through phenylalanine. Of all the DNA, just the CDR3 is kept, 42 bases in frame from base 1. Donors were around 37 systemically healthy Caucasian individuals from Russia aged roughly 6 to 90 years. Roughly 9 milliliters of peripheral blood were drawn from each donor into EDTA-treated Vacutainer tubes. PBMCs were isolated by Ficoll-Paque density-gradient centrifugation, with at least 6 million obtained per sample. Total RNA, at least 5.5 micrograms per sample, was extracted from PBMCs with Trizol reagent. For every donor, flow cytometry on a PBMC aliquot measured the percentage of naive CD45RAhigh/CD27high T cells. This clonotype was seen a handful of times. The clone's antigen remains unknown. Base qualities are not recorded, but no much larger clone differs from it by a single base.

The library was produced with 5' RACE. The listed sequencing device is Illumina HiSeq 2500. A second roughly 7 to 11 cycle PCR used a sample-barcoded 5' primer and a J-beta primer mix. A template-switch 5' adaptor carrying 12 random nucleotides introduced a unique molecular identifier onto each TCR beta cDNA molecule. Each sample yielded at least 2.5 million CDR3-containing paired-end reads. First-strand cDNA was synthesized from all RNA with the Mint cDNA synthesis kit, primed by a TRBC-specific oligonucleotide. All cDNA was treated with uracil-DNA glycosylase and then went through a first 18-cycle PCR with the universal primers M1SS and BC2_uni_R. The paper's processing steps were these. For normalization, 1 million high-quality reads, each with a distinct molecular identifier, were randomly selected from each sample. Reads with shared molecular identifiers were discarded instead of being binned into consensus sequences. MiTCR, with a Q25 quality threshold and the strictest error-elimination algorithm, was used for CDR3 identification, clonotype clustering and error correction. A nonparametric unseen species model using Euler transformation provided a lower-bound estimate of total TCR beta diversity. The raw public data were reprocessed by TCRdb itself: fastp quality trimming at Q25, MiXCR clonotype calling, in-frame beta chains only. All rows with the same CDR3 protein become a single entry with the most common DNA and genes. The V and J calls reflect TCRdb's pipeline rather than the authors' work. The sample includes over a million distinct CDR3 sequences, with 55% to 75% observed a single time. In total, the top ten clones hold more than 6% of the sample.

The receptor's source is a man aged 18 to 30 in good health. Sequences were obtained from blood. The sequence joins TRBV25-1 to TRBJ2-5, with TRBD1 identical over 8 junction bases. The bases read TGTGCCAGCAGTGAATACGGACAGGGCCAGACCCAGTACTTC. The translation is CASSEYGQGQTQYF.